This T cell receptor (beta chain) comes out of a study of OX40 agonist ivuxolimab in advanced cancers. In terms of the full investigation: Ivuxolimab was an agonistic, fully human IgG2 monoclonal antibody directed against OX40 (CD134), a costimulatory receptor. Of the roughly 51 patients in dose escalation, about 20 had hepatocellular carcinoma, some 15 had melanoma, 9 had renal cell carcinoma and 9 had head and neck cancer. Partial responses occurred in three dose-escalation patients, of whom one had hepatocellular carcinoma and two had cutaneous melanoma. Peripheral TCRbeta sequencing aimed to test whether ivuxolimab altered TCR sequence diversity and caused clonal T-cell expansion. Intravenous ivuxolimab was administered to patients every 2 weeks at six dose levels: 0.01, 0.1, 0.3, 1.5, 3 and 10 mg/kg. The dose-escalation cohort was around 84% male with a mean age of about 58 years, ranging from about 20 to 80. The paper describes the monotherapy dose-escalation part (N of about 47 patients) of the phase I trial of ivuxolimab. Prior anti-PD-1, anti-PD-L1 or anti-CTLA-4 therapy was permitted, and approximately 42% of dose-escalation patients had received checkpoint inhibitors.

Genomic DNA was isolated from the sorted cells so that the TCRbeta CDR3 region could be sequenced. The immunoSEQ Assay was used for sequencing of TCRbeta CDR3 regions. TCRdb retrieved this table from immuneACCESS and kept in-frame rearrangements only. Not all clones are present; in checked studies, unresolved V genes account for under half, and no reason is known for the remainder. Within this sample are tens of thousands of clones, with approximately 89% of them counted one time only. The ten top clones hold about 0.2% of the sample. Of note for this clone: Its antigen remains undetermined. No much larger clonotype is one base removed from it; base qualities were not supplied.

Patients with a history of autoimmune disease or receiving systemic immunosuppression were excluded from the trial. Peripheral blood for TCR sequencing was collected from all dose cohorts at baseline, on cycle 4 day 1, and on cycle 7 day 1. The samples were drawn from a first-in-human, open-label, multicenter phase I dose-escalation trial of ivuxolimab. The trial enrolled adults with locally advanced or metastatic head and neck squamous cell, hepatocellular, melanoma or renal cell carcinoma. Before TCR sequencing, CD4+ and CD8+ T cells were separately sorted from peripheral blood. Here is what the overall study found, with its caveats: After ivuxolimab, expanded clones were on average more numerous among CD8+ T cells than among CD4+ T cells. In the 0.1-3.0 mg/kg groups, partial responders were among the patients with the lowest normalized peripheral clonal expansion, particularly in CD8+ T cells. Which antigens the clonally expanded peripheral T cells were specific for was not determined. Low levels of normalized T-cell clonal expansion were also seen in some nonresponding patients. At doses of 0.1 to 3.0 mg/kg, clonal expansion of both CD4+ and CD8+ blood T cells was observed from baseline to week 6.

The CDR3 measures 16 amino acids from cysteine to phenylalanine. The entry retains the CDR3 DNA only, 48 bases that are in frame from base 1. Trimming removed 5 bases from V and 6 bases from J; the gene matches leave 5 bases unexplained. For CDR1 and CDR2, the germline V gene (reference sequence) lists SEHNR and FQNEAQ. The chain is made from TRBV7-9 and TRBJ2-3, with TRBD2 matching 16 junction bases. The receptor was isolated from an adult with an advanced solid tumor such as melanoma, head and neck, liver or kidney cancer. The sample here was CD4+ or CD8+ T cells sorted from blood, taken in a trial of the OX40 agonist ivuxolimab. Read as DNA, the sequence is TGTGCCAGCAGCACCGGGACTAGCGGGAGGGGGGATACGCAGTATTTT. It specifies CASSTGTSGRGDTQYF.